This T cell receptor beta chain emerged from a study of PD-1 blockade in classical Hodgkin lymphoma. Study-wide findings and caveats: Lower baseline TCR diversity marked trial partial responders and progressors.

Relapse after autologous stem cell transplantation occurred in every patient, and brentuximab vedotin exposure varied. Germline CDR1 and CDR2: LNHDA and SQIVND (reference sequence). V was clipped by 5 bases and J by 5 bases, with 15 bases between them. The length of the CDR3 is 14 residues. Profiling relied on immunoSEQ multiplex PCR, and the TCRdb table lists in-frame clones only, not all of them. The table has around 40,000 clones, over 75% seen once. On this clone itself: Its antigen is still unknown.

The V and J genes are TRBV19 and TRBJ2-5, with D unclear. The clonotype was recovered from a human donor with classical Hodgkin lymphoma. Material: peripheral blood mononuclear cells (PBMCs), obtained at baseline. DNA of the CDR3: TGTGCCAGTAGTGGACCGGGTTCTCGCGAGACCCAGTACTTC. Its translation: CASSGPGSRETQYF.